This TCR beta chain was sequenced during a study of T cells in Graves' hyperthyroidism and ophthalmopathy. Findings and limits, study-wide: Within blood appeared most thyroid clonotypes that had expanded above 0.001. Stable hyperthyroidism was told apart from ophthalmopathy by a model built on 13 V-J features.

This clonotype appeared once. Its target is not known. A read error may explain this, as a much larger clone is one base away. Patients counted as stable if ophthalmopathy did not develop within 18 months. Diagnosing involved the use of clinical symptoms, serum thyroxine and TRAb, thyroid ultrasound and orbital computed tomography. Authors of the study amplified TCR beta CDR3 regions from RNA transcripts. Carried out on the TCR CDR3, a first-round RT-PCR used the HTBI primer set. TCRdb passed the multiplex PCR reads through MiXCR, listing each CDR3 protein once. The sample shows about 700,000 distinct CDR3 sequences, about 15% of them seen only once. The germline CDR1 and CDR2 sequences are SNHLY and FYNNEI. The CDR3 totals 15 residues. Trimming took 6 bases from V and 2 from J, leaving 17 bases between them.

The rearrangement links TRBV2 to TRBJ2-7, with D possibly being TRBD1 or TRBD2 (5 bases each). The TCR originated in a young woman with Graves' hyperthyroidism. Material: blood. Written as DNA, the CDR3 is TGTGCCAGCAGGGAGGAGAGTCAGGGAACCTACGAGCAGTACTTC. Amino acid sequence: CASREESQGTYEQYF. Complete variable domain (other parts from reference TRBV2 and TRBJ2-7): EPEVTQTPSHQVTQMGQEVILRCVPISNHLYFYWYRQILGQKVEFLVSFYNNEISEKSEIFDDQFSVERPDGSNFTLKIRSTKLEDSAMYFCASREESQGTYEQYFGPGTRLTVT.